This TCR beta chain is from a study of blood T cell repertoires in COVID-19. The CDR3 extends over 16 amino acids. Germline values: CDR1 SGHRS, CDR2 YFSETQ. V gave up 0 bases and J gave up 7 bases; unmatched junction bases: 9. TCRdb's copy holds only in-frame clones and misses some; the assay was immunoSEQ multiplex PCR. Among some 270,000 clones listed, 89% were seen once. V is TRBV5-1 and J is TRBJ1-2; 10 nucleotides align to TRBD1. The TCR originated in a woman aged 40 to 50 who had recovered from COVID-19. Sequences were obtained from PBMCs or T cells enriched from blood (not recorded which). The CDR3 nucleotides read TGCGCCAGCAGCTTGGACACGACAGGGGGCCGTCGTGGCTACACCTTC. This codes for CASSLDTTGGRRGYTF.